The next 22 T cell receptor beta chains were all read from a single sample in a study of shared clonotypes between healthy human individuals. Naive CD8 cells lacked CD45RO and underwent positive selection for CCR7, leaving out terminally differentiated effector memory CD45RA+ cells. Data came from immunoSEQ multiplex PCR; TCRdb stores just in-frame clones and leaves some out. The data show hundreds of thousands of clones, 90% to 97% seen once. The material sequenced was naive CD8+ T cells sorted from blood. These TCRs come from a man aged 25 to 40 in good health.

The CDR3 spells CASSSGRTTNEKLFF. CDR3 nucleotides: TGTGCCAGCAGCAGTGGTCGGACAACTAATGAAAAACTGTTTTTT. V and J are TRBV9 and TRBJ1-4; unclear D gene. This CDR3 spans 15 amino acids. The V gene's germline CDR1 is SGDLS and CDR2 YYNGEE. The V gene lost 4 bases and the J gene lost 0 bases, with 10 bases spanning the gap.

This chain joins TRBV7-9 and TRBJ2-5; TRBD2 is a possible D gene (5 bases). This CDR3 spans 17 amino acids. Germline V lookup: CDR1 SEHNR, CDR2 FQNEAQ (reference sequence). V shed 2 bases and J shed 0 bases, with 16 bases lying between them. The CDR3 loop reads CASSLLSGSEYQETQYF. The DNA of the CDR3 is TGTGCCAGCAGCTTATTGTCGGGATCGGAGTACCAAGAGACCCAGTACTTC.

The genes are TRBV29-1 and TRBJ2-3; no reliable D call. In germline, CDR1 is SQVTM, CDR2 ANQGSEA. V was pared by 3 bases and J by 3 bases, with 22 bases between. This CDR3 spans 17 amino acids. The CDR3 region is CSVDGYKHQLITDTQYF. DNA of the CDR3: TGCAGCGTTGATGGGTACAAACACCAACTCATTACAGATACGCAGTATTTT.

This chain links TRBV2 with TRBJ2-1; the D gene is possibly TRBD1 (6 bases). CDR1 and CDR2 from the germline V gene are SNHLY and FYNNEI. The CDR3 consists of 15 residues. The germline V and J ends were trimmed by 2 bases and 0 bases, with 8 bases remaining between them. CDR3 nucleotide sequence: TGTGCCAGCAGTGAATCGGACAGCTCCTACAATGAGCAGTTCTTC. It translates to CASSESDSSYNEQFF. The full variable domain, completed using reference TRBV2 and TRBJ2-1, is EPEVTQTPSHQVTQMGQEVILRCVPISNHLYFYWYRQILGQKVEFLVSFYNNEISEKSEIFDDQFSVERPDGSNFTLKIRSTKLEDSAMYFCASSESDSSYNEQFFGPGTRLTVL.

A remark on this clone: Other DNA sequences of this sample code for an identical CDR3. This chain joins TRBV11-2 and TRBJ2-5, with D perhaps matching TRBD1 or TRBD2 (5 bases each). The CDR3 length is 14 residues. Trimming removed 1 base at V and 5 bases at J, with 11 bases between. In germline, CDR1 is SGHAT, CDR2 FQNNGV. The DNA of the CDR3 is TGTGCCAGCAGCTTAGGTCTAGGGGAGGAGACCCAGTACTTC. Translating gives CASSLGLGEETQYF.

V usage is TRBV7-3 and J usage is TRBJ2-1, with D unresolved. The CDR3 is made up of 14 amino acids. The germline V gene encodes CDR1 SGHTA and CDR2 FQGTGA. The V end was cut by 5 bases, the J end by 5 bases, with 13 bases between. The CDR3 nucleotides are TGTGCCAGCAGCCCCCCCAATCGGGACAATGAGCAGTTCTTC. Residues: CASSPPNRDNEQFF.

The V and J genes are TRBV19 and TRBJ2-5; 8 bases are shared with TRBD2. The CDR3 spans 15 residues. V gave up 4 bases and J gave up 2 bases; unmatched junction bases: 6. Germline CDR1 and CDR2: LNHDA and SQIVND (reference sequence). The CDR3 coding sequence is TGTGCCAGTAGTACGCCAACTAGCGGTCAAGAGACCCAGTACTTC. Translated: CASSTPTSGQETQYF.

The chain is built from TRBV27 and TRBJ2-7, with D tentatively TRBD1 (6 bases). Between the trimmed V and J ends, which lost 6 bases and 0 bases, there was a span of 15 bases. This CDR3 contains 15 residues. Looked up from germline, CDR1 is MNHEY and CDR2 is SMNVEV (reference sequence). The CDR3 sequence is CASRLTGGLSYEQYF. The CDR3 DNA reads TGTGCCAGCAGGCTGACAGGAGGACTCTCCTACGAGCAGTACTTC.

The gene calls are TRBV19 and TRBJ1-1; D gene ambiguous. The germline CDR1 and CDR2 sequences are LNHDA and SQIVND (reference sequence). Deletions cut 3 bases from V and 1 base from J, with 12 bases between. The CDR3 runs to 15 residues. CDR3 region: CASSIGQIWNTEAFF. The CDR3 DNA sequence: TGTGCCAGTAGTATTGGGCAGATATGGAACACTGAAGCTTTCTTT.

The V call is TRBV5-6, the J call TRBJ2-1, with 14 bases aligning to TRBD2. This CDR3 contains 19 residues. Looked up from germline, CDR1 is SGHDT and CDR2 is YYEEEE. The V gene end was trimmed by 3 bases and the J gene end by 3 bases; junction bases not matched to a gene: 11. The CDR3 nucleotides read TGTGCCAGCAGCTCAACGGCGGGACTAGCGGGAGAGTTCTACAATGAGCAGTTCTTC. It is translated as CASSSTAGLAGEFYNEQFF.

CDR3 sequence reads: CASSNEETQYF. CDR3 bases: TGTGCCAGCAGTAACGAAGAGACCCAGTACTTC. The rearrangement links TRBV27 to TRBJ2-5; D unresolved. The germline V gene has CDR1 MNHEY and CDR2 SMNVEV (reference sequence). There are 11 residues in the CDR3. V lost 5 bases to trimming and J lost 3 bases, with 4 bases between them.

The chain couples TRBV11-2 to TRBJ2-1; 15 bases agree with TRBD2. V dropped 5 bases and J dropped 10; count of bases not matched to a gene: 6. This CDR3 is 15 amino acids long. Germline V gene sequence: CDR1 SGHAT, CDR2 FQNNGV. The CDR3 coding sequence is TGTGCCAGCAGCCAGGGACTAGCGGGAGGATGGGAGCAGTTCTTC. It is translated as CASSQGLAGGWEQFF.

The CDR3 reads CASSPKAGVLISNEKLFF. The CDR3 DNA sequence: TGTGCCAGCTCACCAAAGGCGGGGGTCCTGATATCTAATGAAAAACTGTTTTTT. The chain links TRBV18 to TRBJ1-4; tentatively, D is TRBD1 (5 bases). The CDR3 totals 18 residues. Per the germline V gene, CDR1 is KGHSH and CDR2 is LQKENI. Trimming took off 2 bases at V and 3 bases at J, with 19 bases between the two ends.

The genes are TRBV5-5 and TRBJ2-1; D remains unclear. Trimming removed 0 bases at V and 3 bases at J, with 10 bases between. The germline V gene encodes CDR1 SGHKS and CDR2 YYEKEE (reference sequence). This CDR3 is 15 amino acids long. Here the CDR3 reads CASSLVPGSYNEQFF. CDR3 sequence (DNA): TGTGCCAGCAGCTTGGTGCCGGGCAGCTACAATGAGCAGTTCTTC.

V gene TRBV11-2 combines with J gene TRBJ2-1; 7 bases are a match to TRBD2. Trimming took 1 base from V and 6 from J; bases not matched to a gene: 6. This CDR3 has 15 amino acids. Germline V CDR1 and CDR2: SGHAT, FQNNGV. The CDR3, as DNA: TGTGCCAGCAGCTTAGGGTCTAGCGGAGGCAATGAGCAGTTCTTC. Residues: CASSLGSSGGNEQFF.

J is TRBJ1-2 and V is TRBV25-1, with D maybe TRBD1 (6 bases). Germline lookup yields CDR1 MGHDK and CDR2 SYGVNS. CDR3 size: 14 residues. V was cut by 3 bases and J by 4 bases, with 12 bases left in between. The DNA of the CDR3 is TGTGCCAGCAGTGAGGCAGGGGAACTCTATGGCTACACCTTC. It translates to CASSEAGELYGYTF.

The V call is TRBV7-9, the J call TRBJ2-7; tentative D call: TRBD1 (6 bases). The CDR3 is made up of 15 amino acids. Germline V gives CDR1 SEHNR, CDR2 FQNEAQ (reference sequence). V was clipped by 4 bases and J by 0 bases, with 13 bases between them. This CDR3 is CASSSETGSSYEQYF. The CDR3 DNA reads as TGTGCCAGCAGCTCTGAAACAGGGAGCTCCTACGAGCAGTACTTC. Full variable domain (remainder filled in from reference TRBV7-9 and TRBJ2-7): DTGVSQNPRHKITKRGQNVTFRCDPISEHNRLYWYRQTLGQGPEFLTYFQNEAQLEKSRLLSDRFSAERPKGSFSTLEIQRTEQGDSAMYLCASSSETGSSYEQYFGPGTRLTVT.

The rearrangement uses TRBV27 and TRBJ2-4; a weak D match, TRBD2 (6 bases). The CDR3 has 15 residues. V shed 5 bases and J shed 5 bases, with 16 bases lying between them. Germline lookup yields CDR1 MNHEY and CDR2 SMNVEV (reference sequence). CDR3 residues: CASSQKPGGENIQYF. Here the CDR3 DNA reads TGTGCCAGCAGTCAGAAGCCCGGAGGGGAAAACATTCAGTACTTC.

As DNA, the CDR3 is TGTGCCAGCAGGGCGGGGAGAACAACTAAGACTGGAAACACCATATATTTT. Encoded protein: CASRAGRTTKTGNTIYF. The rearrangement joins TRBV4-2 to TRBJ1-3; D gene unclear. Per germline, CDR1 LGHNA and CDR2 YNFKEQ. The CDR3 is 17 amino acids. Trimming cost V 6 bases and J 2 bases, with 20 bases left between them.

In regard to this clone: This specimen includes other DNA sequences encoding the same CDR3. V gene TRBV28 combines with J gene TRBJ2-3; 11 nucleotides agree with TRBD2. V was pared by 3 bases and J by 4 bases, with 3 bases of the junction left unmatched. This CDR3 spans 15 amino acids. Germline CDR1 is MDHEN and CDR2 is SYDVKM. This chain's CDR3 is CASSLGTSGADTQYF. The CDR3 nucleotides read TGTGCCAGCAGTTTGGGGACTAGCGGAGCAGATACGCAGTATTTT. The full variable domain, with the rest looked up from reference TRBV28 and TRBJ2-3, is DVKVTQSSRYLVKRTGEKVFLECVQDMDHENMFWYRQDPGLGLRLIYFSYDVKMKEKGDIPEGYSVSREKKERFSLILESASTNQTSMYLCASSLGTSGADTQYFGPGTRLTVL.

The CDR3 protein is CASSVSSSYEQYF. The CDR3 coding sequence is TGTGCCAGCAGCGTAAGCAGCTCCTACGAGCAGTACTTC. V gene TRBV27 combines with J gene TRBJ2-7; D uncertain. With 6 bases removed from V and 0 bases from J, the gap between germline ends came to 9 bases. The CDR3 has 13 residues. Per germline, CDR1 MNHEY and CDR2 SMNVEV (reference sequence).

The chain joins TRBV6-1 to TRBJ2-1, with D hard to call. The germline V gene has CDR1 MNHNS and CDR2 SASEGT. The CDR3 is 15 amino acids. V lost 0 bases to trimming and J lost 4 bases, with 10 bases between them. The DNA for the CDR3 is TGTGCCAGCAGTGAAGCGGGGAATGAATACAATGAGCAGTTCTTC. It yields the protein CASSEAGNEYNEQFF.